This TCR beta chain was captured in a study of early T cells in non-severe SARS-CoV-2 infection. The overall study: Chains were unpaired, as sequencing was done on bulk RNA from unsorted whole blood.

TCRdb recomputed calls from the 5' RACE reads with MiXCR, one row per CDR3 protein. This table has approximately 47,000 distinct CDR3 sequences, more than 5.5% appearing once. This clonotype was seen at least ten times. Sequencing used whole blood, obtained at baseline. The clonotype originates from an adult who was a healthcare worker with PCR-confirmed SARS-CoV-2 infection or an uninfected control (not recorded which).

CDR3 amino acids: CASSHPSDLTEAFF. The CDR3 DNA is TGCGCCAGCAGCCACCCCTCGGATTTGACTGAAGCTTTCTTT. The chain joins TRBV5-1 to TRBJ1-1; D unclear. This CDR3 comprises 14 residues. Per germline, CDR1 SGHRS and CDR2 YFSETQ. V lost 4 bases to trimming and J lost 5 bases, with 15 bases between them.